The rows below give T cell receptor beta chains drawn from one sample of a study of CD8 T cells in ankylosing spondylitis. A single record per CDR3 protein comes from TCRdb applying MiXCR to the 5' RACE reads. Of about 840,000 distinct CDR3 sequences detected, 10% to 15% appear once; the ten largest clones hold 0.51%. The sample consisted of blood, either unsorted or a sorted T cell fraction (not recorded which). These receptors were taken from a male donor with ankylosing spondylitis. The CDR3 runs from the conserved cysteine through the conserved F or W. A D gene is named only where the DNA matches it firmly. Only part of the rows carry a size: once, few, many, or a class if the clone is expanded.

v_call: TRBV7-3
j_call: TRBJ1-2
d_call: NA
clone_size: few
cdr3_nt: TGTGCCAGCAGCTTAGACTTTCGATCAGGCTACACCTTC
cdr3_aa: CASSLDFRSGYTF

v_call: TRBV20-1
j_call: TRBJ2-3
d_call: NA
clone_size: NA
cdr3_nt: TGCAGTGCTCGGACTCACACATTCACAGATACGCAGTATTTT
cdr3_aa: CSARTHTFTDTQYF

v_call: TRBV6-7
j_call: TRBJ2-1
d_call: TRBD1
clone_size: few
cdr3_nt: TGTGCCACCCTTGGCCCTTGGGACAGGGGGCTAGGGTACAATGAGCAGTTCTTC
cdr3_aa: CATLGPWDRGLGYNEQFF

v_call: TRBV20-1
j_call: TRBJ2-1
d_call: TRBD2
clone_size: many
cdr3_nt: TGCAGTGCAAACGGGGGACTAGCGTTCACTGAGCAGTTCTTC
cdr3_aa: CSANGGLAFTEQFF

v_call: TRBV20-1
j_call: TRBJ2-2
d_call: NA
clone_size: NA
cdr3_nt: TGCAGTGCTAGAGGGCAGGACGGTACCGGGGAGCTGTTTTTT
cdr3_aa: CSARGQDGTGELFF

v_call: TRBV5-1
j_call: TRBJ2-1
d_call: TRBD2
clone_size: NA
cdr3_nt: TGCGCCAGCAGCTCGGGGGGGCCAACTTCCTACAATGAGCAGTTCTTC
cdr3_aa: CASSSGGPTSYNEQFF

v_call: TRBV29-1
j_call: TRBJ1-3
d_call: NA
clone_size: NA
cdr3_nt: TGCAGCGTCTCCCCCGACAATAACTCTGGAAACACCATATATTTT
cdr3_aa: CSVSPDNNSGNTIYF

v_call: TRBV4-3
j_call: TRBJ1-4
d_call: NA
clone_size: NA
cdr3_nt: TGCGCCAGCAGCCAAGAAGAGGGACGGGGGAGAGGAGAAAAACTGTTTTTT
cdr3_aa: CASSQEEGRGRGEKLFF

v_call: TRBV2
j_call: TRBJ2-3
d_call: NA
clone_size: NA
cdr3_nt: TGTGCCATCGGACCGCCAAACACAGATACGCAGTATTTT
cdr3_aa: CAIGPPNTDTQYF

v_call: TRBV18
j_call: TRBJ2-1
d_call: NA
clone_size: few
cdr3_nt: TGTGCCAGCTCACCAGCCGCAACGGGGAGCACCTACAATGAGCAGTTCTTC
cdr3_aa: CASSPAATGSTYNEQFF

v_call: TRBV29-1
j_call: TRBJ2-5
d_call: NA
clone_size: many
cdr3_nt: TGCAGCGTTGAAGATTTAGGAGAGACCCAGTACTTC
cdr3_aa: CSVEDLGETQYF

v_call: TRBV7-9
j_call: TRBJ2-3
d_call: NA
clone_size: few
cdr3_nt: TGTGCCAGCAGCGTTAGGACACTAGTAATCACAGATACGCAGTATTTT
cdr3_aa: CASSVRTLVITDTQYF

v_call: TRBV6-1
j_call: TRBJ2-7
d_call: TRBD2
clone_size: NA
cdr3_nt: TGTGCCAGCAGTATTAGCGGGGGCCCCTACGAGCAGTACTTC
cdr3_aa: CASSISGGPYEQYF

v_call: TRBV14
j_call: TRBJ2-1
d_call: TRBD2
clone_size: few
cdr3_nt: TGTGCCAGCAGCCAAGATCGGCTAGCGGGAGATGAGCAGTTCTTC
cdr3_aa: CASSQDRLAGDEQFF

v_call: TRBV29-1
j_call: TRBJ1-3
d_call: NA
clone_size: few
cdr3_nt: TGCAGCGTTGAACCCGACAGCAGAAACACCATATATTTT
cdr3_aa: CSVEPDSRNTIYF

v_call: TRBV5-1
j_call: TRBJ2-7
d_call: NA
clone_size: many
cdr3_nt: TGCGCCAGCAGCACTCAATACGAGCAGTACTTC
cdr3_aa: CASSTQYEQYF

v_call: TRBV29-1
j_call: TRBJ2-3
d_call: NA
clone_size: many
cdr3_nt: TGCAGCGTTGATCCCGGTAGGTCGACAGATACGCAGTATTTT
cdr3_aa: CSVDPGRSTDTQYF

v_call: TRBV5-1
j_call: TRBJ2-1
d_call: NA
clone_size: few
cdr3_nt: TGCGCCAGCAGCCCGGCCGCTGGGAATGAGCAGTTCTTC
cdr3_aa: CASSPAAGNEQFF